This T cell receptor beta chain comes out of a study of blood T cell repertoires in COVID-19. Study details: Sample material is recorded as cDNA or gDNA derived from T cells, B-cell-depleted T cells, or PBMCs.

Germline CDR1 and CDR2: SGHTA and FQGNSA. This CDR3 region has 15 residues. Between the trimmed V and J ends, which lost 5 bases and 1 base, there was a span of 9 bases. Points on this clone: Other nucleotide sequences from this sample produce the same CDR3.

Source study methods: Scientists estimated how many nucleated cells there were by amplifying reference gene primers. Profiling relied on immunoSEQ multiplex PCR, and the TCRdb table lists in-frame clones only, not all of them. V and J calls and clone size are those listed in that table; D and trimming were worked out from the DNA. The repertoire holds around 41,000 clones, with approximately 82% as singletons. Input material: peripheral blood. The origin of this receptor is a woman aged 80 or older with acute or convalescent COVID-19. The V and J genes are TRBV7-2 and TRBJ1-6; a weak D match, TRBD1 (5 bases). As DNA, the CDR3 is TGTGCCAGCAGCCCCGGGGGGTCCTATAATTCACCCCTCCACTTT. Its protein is CASSPGGSYNSPLHF.